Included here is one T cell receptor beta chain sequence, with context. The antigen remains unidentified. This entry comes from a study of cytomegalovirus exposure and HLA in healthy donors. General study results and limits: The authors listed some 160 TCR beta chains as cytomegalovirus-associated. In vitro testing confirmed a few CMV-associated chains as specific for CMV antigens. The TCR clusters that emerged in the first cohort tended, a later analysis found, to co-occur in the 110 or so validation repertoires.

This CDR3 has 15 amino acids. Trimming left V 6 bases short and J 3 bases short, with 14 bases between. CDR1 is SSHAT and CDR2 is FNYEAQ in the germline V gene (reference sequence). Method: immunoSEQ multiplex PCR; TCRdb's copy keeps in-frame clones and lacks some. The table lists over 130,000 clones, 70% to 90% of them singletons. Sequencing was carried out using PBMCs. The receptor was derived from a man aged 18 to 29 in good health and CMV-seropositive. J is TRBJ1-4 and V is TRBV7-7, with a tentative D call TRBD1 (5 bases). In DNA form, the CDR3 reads TGTGCCAGCAGTATATCAGGGCTTCCTAATGAAAAACTGTTTTTT. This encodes CASSISGLPNEKLFF.